This TCR beta chain was documented in a study of spatial heterogeneity in lung cancer. Findings and limits, study-wide: Circulating ubiquitous expanded tumor TCRs were observed more frequently at resection than at follow-up.

Time point meaning: sample taken at primary tumor resection. The authors sequenced whole RNA from tumor, nontumor lung or frozen PBMC without sorting. Patients with untreated early-stage non-small cell lung cancer, numbering some 72, were the donors. As for this clonotype: The antigen is unknown.

Every TCR cDNA molecule bore a unique molecular identifier. MiXCR, run by TCRdb on the 5' RACE reads, gives a single entry per CDR3 protein. The sample holds 40,000 to 45,000 distinct CDR3 sequences; roughly 13% are singletons and the top ten take around three fifths. This receptor was taken from a male donor with early-stage non-small cell lung cancer. Sequenced here: PBMCs, sampled at surgery.

CDR3 DNA sequence: TGTGCCAGCACGCCCCCCCGACACACTGAAGCTTTCTTT. Its protein product is CASTPPRHTEAFF. V and J are TRBV28 and TRBJ1-1, with D uncertain. CDR1 MDHEN and CDR2 SYDVKM come from the germline V gene. CDR3 length equals 13 residues. The V end lost 7 bases, the J end lost 3 bases, and 12 bases lay between the germline ends.